Sequencing of this T cell receptor beta chain was carried out in a study of T cells in Graves' hyperthyroidism and ophthalmopathy. General study results and limits: Onset of ophthalmopathy came a median 6.5 months after the model predicted it.

From RNA transcripts, TCR beta CDR3 regions were amplified. Primed by the HTBI set, a first-round RT-PCR was run on the TCR CDR3. TCRdb processed the multiplex PCR reads anew with MiXCR; each CDR3 protein has one entry. The table has over 700,000 distinct CDR3 sequences, approximately 19% seen once. Trimming pared 8 bases from V and 3 bases from J, leaving 13 bases between. This CDR3 is built from 13 residues. CDR1 and CDR2 (germline): LGHDT, YNNKEL (reference sequence). When hyperthyroidism was first diagnosed, the blood sample was taken, preceding any ophthalmopathy symptoms. PBMCs were derived from about 9.1 ml fresh peripheral blood. This clonotype has at least ten counts. What it recognizes is unknown.

V and J are TRBV3-1 and TRBJ1-2, with D unresolved. Specimen: blood. This TCR came from a woman between 50 and 59 years old with Graves' hyperthyroidism that later progressed to Graves' ophthalmopathy. Here the CDR3 reads CASEKTGYYGYTF. As DNA, the CDR3 is TGTGCCAGCGAAAAGACGGGGTACTATGGCTACACCTTC.